This T cell receptor (beta chain) stems from a study of T cell responses to AZD1222 COVID-19 vaccine. The protocol was immunoSEQ multiplex PCR, while the TCRdb copy is restricted to in-frame clones and leaves out a portion. The data show roughly 150,000 clones, around 88% seen once. CDR3 size: 16 residues. Germline V gives CDR1 MNHNY, CDR2 SVGAGI (reference sequence). The V end was cut by 0 bases, the J end by 2 bases, with 11 bases between. This receptor was obtained from an adult in good health. Sequences were derived from peripheral blood, sampled on day 0 of MenACWY control vaccination. The rearrangement joins TRBV6-6 to TRBJ1-3; D is unresolved. CDR3 protein: CASSYSTTVPGNTIYF. DNA for the CDR3: TGTGCCAGCAGTTACTCGACGACGGTGCCTGGAAACACCATATATTTT.